Here is one T cell receptor beta chain with its context. The sample belongs to a study of technical replicates of blood from a few donors. The data were produced by immunoSEQ multiplex PCR, yet TCRdb's version contains in-frame clones alone and is incomplete. The sample yields over 65,000 clones, roughly 98% seen once. Germline CDR1 reads SGHTA; CDR2 reads FQGTGA. The V end lost 5 bases, the J end lost 11 bases, and 18 bases lay between the germline ends. CDR3 length equals 13 residues. Source material: T cells isolated from PBMCs. The sequence derives from a human donor in good health. The chain has TRBV7-3 and TRBJ1-1, with D possibly matching TRBD1 (5 bases). CDR3 nucleotide sequence: TGTGCCAGCAGCCCGCAACTGGGGGGGATGGCTTTCTTT. Translation: CASSPQLGGMAFF.